This section outlines one T cell receptor (beta chain) sequence together with its context. There is no known antigen for this receptor. Base quality data are lacking; no much larger clone is found one base away. The entry originates in a study of shared clonotypes between healthy human individuals (dated by TCRdb to the early 2020s). A note on the overall study: A couple of women and a few men aged 18 to 49 years were included in the cohort. Libraries were prepared and TCR repertoires were sequenced by different laboratories using diverse techniques, in order to increase sequencing depth and limit assay-specific biases. The study deeply sequenced blood TCR repertoires of several healthy adults to estimate repertoire size and the extent of clonotype sharing between individuals. Per donor, leukapheresis produced somewhere between about 0.94 and 9 billion PBMCs. For each donor, three plates each were used for CD4 naive and CD4 memory, two plates were used for CD8 naive, and one plate was used for CD8 memory. Results the study describes overall, beyond this receptor: Compared with non-shared clonotypes, clonotypes shared by all four sorted-subset donors had higher generation probabilities. Because the study included only a small number of donors, the genetic and exposure-history diversity represented was limited. Even with the large sequencing depth, rarefaction of the sorted-subset datasets indicated that sequencing was incomplete. About 4.5% of naive CD4, around 3.6% of naive CD8, about 2.1% of memory CD4, and about 0.4% of memory CD8 clonotypes were shared across a handful of donors. Naive subsets generally had larger estimated clonotype richness than memory subsets did. Sampling was restricted to blood, and TCR repertoires in tissues likely differ from the TCR repertoires found in blood. Pairwise subsampling indicated that sequencing depth was expected to affect the degree of clonotype sharing among donors.

Healthy HIV-negative adults with no recently reported acute infections or vaccinations were included as donors. Only Caucasian adults living in Nashville, Tennessee, USA were represented among the donors. CD4+ T cells were enriched by magnetic negative selection, after which naive cells were positively selected on CD45RA and the negative fraction was taken as the memory subset. Blood was collected by leukapheresis, and PBMCs were isolated by Ficoll-Histopaque density gradient centrifugation and then cryopreserved in liquid nitrogen vapor phase. Analytical flow cytometry was used to check the purity and quantity of each magnetically sorted T cell population. Genomic DNA was isolated from every sorted fraction and measured by UV absorbance on a Nanodrop 2000c. Using the deep immunoSEQ assay, multiplex PCR amplified TCR CDR3 regions from genomic DNA. For each cell subset, the extracted genomic DNA was distributed evenly across all wells of several immunoSEQ 96-well plates, and each plate served as one replicate. For sorted subsets, about 0.2 ug genomic DNA, equal to 30,000 or so T cell genomes, was loaded into each replicate PCR. The purified libraries were quantified using a Qubit 3.0 fluorometer, sized with a Bioanalyzer 2100, and then quantified again using the KAPA Library Quantification kit. Every immunoSEQ 96-well plate was sequenced on a dedicated single-read 150-cycle Illumina NextSeq 550 flow cell. In the authors' own workflow: Because the immunoSEQ output held only junctional sequences and lacked quality scores, the filtering could not match the filtering applied to full-length reads. To assign V/J genes and CDR3, sequences were annotated against IMGT germline references using PyIR, a Python wrapper for IgBLAST v1.9. Any read was removed if the V/J assignment was weak (E-value above 1e-6), the CDR3 was missing, or the read contained stop codons, out-of-frame junctions, or ambiguous translated residues. V3J clonotypes were defined as sequences sharing the same inferred V gene, J gene, and CDR3 amino acid sequence. Percentage overlap between repertoires was computed as shared unique clonotypes divided by the size of the smaller repertoire. Three approaches were used to assess repertoire richness: RTK rarefaction, the Chao1 estimator, and Recon v2.1 estimates of unobserved clonotypes. OLGA was used to compute generation probabilities for all TCRbeta clonotypes that the gDNA method yielded from a handful of donors. TCRdb's version of the immuneACCESS table is confined to in-frame rearrangements and falls short of the full clone set. An unresolved V gene accounts for under half of the shortfall where checked; the remainder is of unknown origin. V and J calls and clone size are given by that table; D and trimming were obtained from the DNA. In all, the sample holds fewer than 2.5 million clones, and roughly 93% of those were seen once. The top ten constitute about 0.39% of the sample.

Sequenced input: naive CD4+ T cells from PBMCs. What this sample's cell subset or site label stands for: CD45RA+ positively selected. The sequence came from a man aged 18 to 30 in good health. Some clones in this sample may be carry-over from other donors' samples.

The CDR3 in this case is CASSRLAGYYEQFF. The DNA is TGTGCCAGCAGCCGACTAGCGGGATACTATGAGCAGTTCTTC. The chain joins TRBV7-3 to TRBJ2-1, with 11 junctional bases fitting TRBD2. Measured from the cysteine to the phenylalanine, the CDR3 is 14 residues long. Solely the CDR3 DNA is kept, with 42 bases framed from the first base. According to the germline V gene, CDR1 reads SGHTA and CDR2 reads FQGTGA. V and J are trimmed by 5 bases and 8 bases, and the gene matches miss 5 bases of the junction.